Sequencing of this T cell receptor beta chain was carried out in a study of blood T cell repertoires in COVID-19. The CDR3 runs to 14 residues. V gave up 0 bases and J gave up 3 bases, with 8 bases separating them. Germline CDR1 and CDR2: MNHEY and SVGAGI. Measured with immunoSEQ multiplex PCR; TCRdb has only the in-frame clones, and not every one. The table lists approximately 84,000 clones, over 65% of them singletons. The sample consisted of peripheral blood. The sequence was obtained from a man in his fifties or sixties with active or convalescent COVID-19. The J gene is TRBJ1-1, the V gene TRBV6-5; the D gene is possibly TRBD1 (5 bases). In DNA, the CDR3 is TGTGCCAGCAGTTACTCAGGGGAGGACACTGAAGCTTTCTTT. Its protein product is CASSYSGEDTEAFF.